The clone carrying this TCR beta chain has a count of ten or more. Antigen specificity is unknown. The record originates from a study of response to subunit inactivated influenza vaccine. Study results and caveats: New T cells are recruited in small numbers by each seasonal influenza vaccination, according to the authors' suggestion.

TCRdb re-called the RT-PCR reads with MiXCR, one entry per CDR3 protein. The table includes about 520,000 distinct CDR3 sequences, under 8.5% detected once. There are 15 residues in the CDR3. CDR1 is MNHEY and CDR2 is SMNVEV in the germline V gene (reference sequence). Trimming removed 5 bases at V and 0 bases at J, with 13 bases between. The clonotype was recovered from a man between 50 and 69 years old who received an inactivated influenza vaccine. J is TRBJ1-2 and V is TRBV27; no clear D gene. The sequencing here drew on PBMCs from blood, taken around 25 months after vaccination. For the CDR3, the DNA is TGTGCCAGCAGTCCCTATCCCCCGTCTAACTATGGCTACACCTTC. This translates into CASSPYPPSNYGYTF.